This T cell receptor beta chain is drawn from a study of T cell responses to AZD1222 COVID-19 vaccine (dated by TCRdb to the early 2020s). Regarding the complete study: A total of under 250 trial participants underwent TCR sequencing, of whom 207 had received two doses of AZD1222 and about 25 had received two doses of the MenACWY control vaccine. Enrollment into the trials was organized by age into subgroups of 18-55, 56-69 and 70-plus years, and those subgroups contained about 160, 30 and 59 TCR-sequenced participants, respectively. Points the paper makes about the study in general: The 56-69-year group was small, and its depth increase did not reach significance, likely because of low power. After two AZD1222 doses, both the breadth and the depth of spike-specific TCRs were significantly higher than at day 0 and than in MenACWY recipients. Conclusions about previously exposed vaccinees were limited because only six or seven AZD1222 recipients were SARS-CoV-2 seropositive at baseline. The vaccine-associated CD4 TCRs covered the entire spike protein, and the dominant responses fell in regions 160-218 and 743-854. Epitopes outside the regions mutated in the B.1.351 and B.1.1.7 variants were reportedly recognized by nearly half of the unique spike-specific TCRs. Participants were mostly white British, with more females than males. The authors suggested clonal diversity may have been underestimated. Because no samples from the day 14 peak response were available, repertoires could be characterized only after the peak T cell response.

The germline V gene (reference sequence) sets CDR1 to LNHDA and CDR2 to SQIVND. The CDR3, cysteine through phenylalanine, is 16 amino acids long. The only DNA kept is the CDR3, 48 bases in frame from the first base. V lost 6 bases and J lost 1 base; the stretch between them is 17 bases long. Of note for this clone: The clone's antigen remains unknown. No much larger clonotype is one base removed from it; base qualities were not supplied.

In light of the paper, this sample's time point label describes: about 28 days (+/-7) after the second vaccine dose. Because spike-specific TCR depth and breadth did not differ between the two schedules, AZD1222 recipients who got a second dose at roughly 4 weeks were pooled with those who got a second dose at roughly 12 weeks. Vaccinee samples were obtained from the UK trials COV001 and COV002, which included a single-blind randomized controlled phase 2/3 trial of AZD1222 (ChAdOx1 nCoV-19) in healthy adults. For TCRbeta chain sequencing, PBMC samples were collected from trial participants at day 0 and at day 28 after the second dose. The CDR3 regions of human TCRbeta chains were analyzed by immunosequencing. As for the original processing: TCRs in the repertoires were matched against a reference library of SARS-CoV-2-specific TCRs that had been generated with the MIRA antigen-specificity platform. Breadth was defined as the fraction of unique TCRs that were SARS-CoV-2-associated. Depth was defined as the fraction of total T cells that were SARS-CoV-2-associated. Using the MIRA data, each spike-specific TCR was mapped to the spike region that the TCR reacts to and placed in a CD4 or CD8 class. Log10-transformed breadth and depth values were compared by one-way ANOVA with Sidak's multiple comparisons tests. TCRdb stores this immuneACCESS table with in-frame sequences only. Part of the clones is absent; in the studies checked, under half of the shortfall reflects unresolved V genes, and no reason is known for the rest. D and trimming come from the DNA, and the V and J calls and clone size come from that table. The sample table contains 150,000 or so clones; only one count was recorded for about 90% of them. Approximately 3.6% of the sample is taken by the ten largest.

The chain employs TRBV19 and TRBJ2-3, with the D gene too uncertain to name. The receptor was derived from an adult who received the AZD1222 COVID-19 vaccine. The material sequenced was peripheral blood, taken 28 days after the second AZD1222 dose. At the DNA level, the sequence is TGTGCCAGTAGCGCCCCCTCGACCCCTCGCACAGATACGCAGTATTTT. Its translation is CASSAPSTPRTDTQYF.